Listed below are T cell receptor beta chains from one sample, sequenced in a study of blood T cell repertoires in COVID-19. Only in-frame clones appear in the TCRdb table, and some are missing; sequencing was by immunoSEQ multiplex PCR. The data hold around 130,000 clones, with around 85% observed a single time. The sequencing sample was made of peripheral blood. The receptor set was obtained from a woman aged 80 or over with acute or convalescent COVID-19. Both conserved end residues are part of each CDR3. A D gene is named only where the DNA matches it firmly. Clone size appears in some rows only: once, few, many, or a class for an expanded clone.

j_gene: TRBJ1-5; v_gene: TRBV11-3; abundance: -; d_gene: TRBD1; CDR3nt: TGTGCCAGCAGCCAAATAACAGGGGGCAAGCCCCAGCATTTT; CDR3aa: CASSQITGGKPQHF
j_gene: TRBJ1-2; v_gene: TRBV7-9; abundance: -; d_gene: TRBD1; CDR3nt: TGTGCCAGCAGCCGGGACAGGGCTAACTATGGCTACACCTTC; CDR3aa: CASSRDRANYGYTF
j_gene: TRBJ2-1; v_gene: TRBV7-2; abundance: -; d_gene: TRBD2; CDR3nt: TGTGCCAGCAGCCCGACTAGCGGGAGCCTGGGCGAGCAGTTCTTC; CDR3aa: CASSPTSGSLGEQFF
j_gene: TRBJ2-1; v_gene: TRBV19; abundance: once; d_gene: -; CDR3nt: TGTGCCAGTAGTATCCAGGCCCTCAATGAGCAGTTCTTC; CDR3aa: CASSIQALNEQFF
j_gene: TRBJ1-1; v_gene: TRBV10-3; abundance: -; d_gene: -; CDR3nt: TGTGCCATCACCGGGGAGGGGAACACTGAAGCTTTCTTT; CDR3aa: CAITGEGNTEAFF
j_gene: TRBJ2-7; v_gene: TRBV5-1; abundance: -; d_gene: -; CDR3nt: TGCGCCAGCAGCCCGGAGGTGGTGAGGGCCTACGAGCAGTACTTC; CDR3aa: CASSPEVVRAYEQYF
j_gene: TRBJ2-6; v_gene: TRBV29-1; abundance: -; d_gene: -; CDR3nt: TGCAGCGTTGATACCCCCCCCTGGTTTGGGGGGTTGCGCTCTGGGGCCAACGTCCTGACTTTC; CDR3aa: CSVDTPPWFGGLRSGANVLTF
j_gene: TRBJ1-2; v_gene: TRBV12-3/TRBV12-4; abundance: -; d_gene: -; CDR3nt: TGTGCCAGCAGTCCACAGGATAACTATGGCTACACCTTC; CDR3aa: CASSPQDNYGYTF
j_gene: TRBJ2-7; v_gene: TRBV6-4; abundance: -; d_gene: TRBD2; CDR3nt: TGTGCCAGCACCACTAGCGGGAGGGTTTACGAGCAGTACTTC; CDR3aa: CASTTSGRVYEQYF
j_gene: TRBJ1-1; v_gene: TRBV27; abundance: -; d_gene: -; CDR3nt: TGTGCCAGCAGTCCCCGGGGGGCAGAAACGAACACTGAAGCTTTCTTT; CDR3aa: CASSPRGAETNTEAFF
j_gene: TRBJ1-2; v_gene: TRBV24-1; abundance: -; d_gene: -; CDR3nt: TGTGCCACCAGTGCCGAAGCCTTTGGTGGCTACACCTTC; CDR3aa: CATSAEAFGGYTF
j_gene: TRBJ1-5; v_gene: TRBV6-5; abundance: -; d_gene: -; CDR3nt: TGTGCCAGCAGTCGAGGACAGCTTAATCAGCCCCAGCATTTT; CDR3aa: CASSRGQLNQPQHF